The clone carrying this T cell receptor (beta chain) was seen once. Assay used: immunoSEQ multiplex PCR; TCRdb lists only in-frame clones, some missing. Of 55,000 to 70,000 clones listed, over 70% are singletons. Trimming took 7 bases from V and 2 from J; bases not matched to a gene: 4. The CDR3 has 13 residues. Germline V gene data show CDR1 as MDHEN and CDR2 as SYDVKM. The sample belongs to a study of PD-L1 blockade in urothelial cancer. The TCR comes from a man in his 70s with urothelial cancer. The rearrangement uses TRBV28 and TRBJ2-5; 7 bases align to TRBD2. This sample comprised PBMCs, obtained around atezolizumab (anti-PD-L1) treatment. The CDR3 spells CASTGAGQETQYF. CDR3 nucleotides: TGTGCCAGCACGGGAGCGGGACAAGAGACCCAGTACTTC.